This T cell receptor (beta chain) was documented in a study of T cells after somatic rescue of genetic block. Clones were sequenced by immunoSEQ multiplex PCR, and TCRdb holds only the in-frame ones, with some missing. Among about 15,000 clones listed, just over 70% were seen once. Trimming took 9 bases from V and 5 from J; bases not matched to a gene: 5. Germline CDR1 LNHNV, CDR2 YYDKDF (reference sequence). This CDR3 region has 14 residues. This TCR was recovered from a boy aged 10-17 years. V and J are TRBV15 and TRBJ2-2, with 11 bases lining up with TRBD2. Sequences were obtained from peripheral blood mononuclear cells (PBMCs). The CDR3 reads CATASGGLTGELFF. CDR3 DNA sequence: TGTGCCACAGCTAGCGGGGGGTTGACCGGGGAGCTGTTTTTT.